The 17 T cell receptor beta chains below come from one sample, sequenced in a study of T cells in Graves' hyperthyroidism and ophthalmopathy. Researchers took RNA transcripts and amplified the TCR beta CDR3 regions from them. The HTBI primer set was used in a first-round RT-PCR of the TCR CDR3. Using its own MiXCR run on the multiplex PCR reads, TCRdb lists one record per CDR3 protein. The sample lists some 400,000 distinct CDR3 sequences; approximately 15% were seen once. Sequenced sample: blood. The receptors come from a woman between 55 and 75 years old with Graves' hyperthyroidism.

This clonotype was observed at least ten times. The chain has TRBV10-3 and TRBJ1-6; D is ambiguous. The V gene's germline CDR1 is ENHRY and CDR2 SYGVKD. The CDR3 loop spans 12 amino acids. Trimming shortened V by 4 bases and J by 7 bases, and 5 bases separated the two germline ends. The CDR3 DNA sequence: TGTGCCATCAGTGCTCTAAATTCACCCCTCCACTTT. This sequence encodes CAISALNSPLHF.

The chain carries TRBV5-7 and TRBJ2-7; D remains ambiguous. TRBV5-7 is noted as an ORF with a role that remains uncertain. This CDR3 is 14 amino acids long. V lost 0 bases to trimming and J lost 2 bases, with 9 bases between them. The CDR3 here is CASSLDGITYEQYF. The CDR3 bases are TGTGCCAGCAGCTTGGATGGGATAACCTACGAGCAGTACTTC.

This clonotype came up many times. The chain employs TRBV5-1 and TRBJ2-3; tentatively, D is TRBD2 (6 bases). There are 14 residues in the CDR3. The ends were cut back, 5 bases at V and 1 base at J, with 11 bases in the middle. CDR1 SGHRS and CDR2 YFSETQ come from the germline V gene. As DNA, the CDR3 is TGCGCCAGCAGGGCCGGGACTGGCACAGATACGCAGTATTTT. Translated, it gives CASRAGTGTDTQYF.

The genes are TRBV2 and TRBJ1-1; D is ambiguous. Trimming took off 3 bases at V and 2 bases at J, with 7 bases between the two ends. The germline gives CDR1 SNHLY, CDR2 FYNNEI. The CDR3 loop spans 13 amino acids. The CDR3 spells CASSEDYNTEAFF. DNA of the CDR3: TGTGCCAGCAGTGAGGACTACAACACTGAAGCTTTCTTT.

This clonotype was observed many times. This chain uses TRBV18 with TRBJ2-7; 10 nucleotides agree with TRBD1. Trimming removed 3 bases from V and 5 bases from J; junction bases left unmatched: 4. CDR1 is KGHSH, CDR2 LQKENI, per germline. The CDR3 has 14 residues. The CDR3: CASSPLGTGDEQYF. Here the CDR3 DNA reads TGTGCCAGCTCACCTCTTGGGACAGGGGACGAGCAGTACTTC.

Concerning this clonotype: This may come from a read error, since a much larger clone is one base off. The conserved closing phenylalanine or tryptophan is absent in this CDR3, likely reflecting a read error. The CDR3 coding sequence is TGCAGTGCTAGAGATCCCCAGGGCACAGATACGCAGTATTCT. This sequence encodes CSARDPQGTDTQYS. The chain employs TRBV20-1 and TRBJ2-3; no clear D gene. This CDR3 region has 14 residues. Germline assignment: CDR1 DFQATT and CDR2 SNEGSKA (reference sequence). The V gene lost 0 bases and the J gene lost 1 base, with 8 bases spanning the gap.

A few counts support this clonotype. The rearrangement uses TRBV29-1 and TRBJ2-1; 9 nucleotides line up with TRBD1. Germline assignment: CDR1 SQVTM and CDR2 ANQGSEA. V dropped 1 base and J dropped 10; count of bases not matched to a gene: 14. This CDR3 is built from 16 residues. The CDR3 nucleotides are TGCAGCGTTGAAGGAGCTCCGGGACAGGGATCCCCAGAGCAGTTCTTC. Translating gives CSVEGAPGQGSPEQFF.

The V and J genes are TRBV7-2 and TRBJ2-3; 7 bases match TRBD1. Germline-derived CDR1 and CDR2 are SGHTA and FQGNSA. V gave up 5 bases and J gave up 1 base; unmatched junction bases: 6. The CDR3 is 15 residues long. Written as DNA, the CDR3 is TGTGCCAGCAGCCCAACTGGACAGGGCACAGATACGCAGTATTTT. Its translation is CASSPTGQGTDTQYF.

This clonotype has only a few counts. This chain links TRBV12-3 or TRBV12-4 with TRBJ2-5; the D call may be TRBD1 or TRBD2 (5 bases each). The length of the CDR3 is 13 residues. Trimming stripped 8 bases from V and 0 bases from J, with 10 bases between. The CDR3 DNA reads as TGTGCCAGCGGGGGACGGTACCAAGAGACCCAGTACTTC. Translated, it gives CASGGRYQETQYF.

A remark on this clonotype: A much bigger clone sits one base away, suggesting this may be a read error. The chain couples TRBV28 to TRBJ2-7; 7 nucleotides align to TRBD1. Germline lookup yields CDR1 MDHEN and CDR2 SYDVKM. The CDR3 covers 16 residues. V lost 5 bases and J lost 0; bases outside the gene matches: 10. DNA for the CDR3: TGTGCCAGCAGTAAGGGACAGAGAGGGAGCTCCTACGAGCAGTACTTC. The encoded protein is CASSKGQRGSSYEQYF. The whole variable domain, filled in from reference TRBV28 and TRBJ2-7, reads DVKVTQSSRYLVKRTGEKVFLECVQDMDHENMFWYRQDPGLGLRLIYFSYDVKMKEKGDIPEGYSVSREKKERFSLILESASTNQTSMYLCASSKGQRGSSYEQYFGPGTRLTVT.

This clonotype was seen many times. This chain connects TRBV18 to TRBJ2-7; D possibly corresponds to TRBD2 (6 bases). CDR3 size: 16 residues. Germline-derived CDR1 and CDR2 are KGHSH and LQKENI. V was shortened by 2 bases and J by 9 bases, with 23 bases between the two germline ends. CDR3 in DNA: TGTGCCAGCTCACCAGAGGCGGGATTACCGGGGTTTGGGCAGTACTTC. This gives the protein CASSPEAGLPGFGQYF.

The CDR3 here is CASRTGTGNTIYF. CDR3 bases: TGCGCCAGCAGGACAGGGACTGGAAACACCATATATTTT. The chain combines TRBV5-1 with TRBJ1-3; TRBD1 matches at 7 bases. Losses at the gene ends were 5 bases for V and 2 bases for J; bases not matched to a gene: 1. CDR1 is SGHRS, CDR2 YFSETQ, per germline. This CDR3 contains 13 residues.

V gene TRBV28 combines with J gene TRBJ2-7, with a possible D match to TRBD1 (5 bases). The CDR3 is 13 residues long. V lost 5 bases, J lost 6 bases, and 14 bases lay in between. The germline V gene encodes CDR1 MDHEN and CDR2 SYDVKM. The CDR3, as DNA: TGTGCCAGCAGTAGCCAGGGAACGGGCGAGCAGTACTTC. This codes for CASSSQGTGEQYF. The whole variable domain, remainder taken from reference TRBV28 and TRBJ2-7, is DVKVTQSSRYLVKRTGEKVFLECVQDMDHENMFWYRQDPGLGLRLIYFSYDVKMKEKGDIPEGYSVSREKKERFSLILESASTNQTSMYLCASSSQGTGEQYFGPGTRLTVT.

This clonotype was counted at least ten times. This chain joins TRBV28 and TRBJ1-4; D is unresolved. The length of the CDR3 is 16 residues. Per the germline V gene, CDR1 is MDHEN and CDR2 is SYDVKM. V was cut by 5 bases and J by 3 bases, with 16 bases left in between. This CDR3 is CASSPRGVIANEKLFF. The DNA for the CDR3 is TGTGCCAGCAGTCCACGCGGGGTGATCGCTAATGAAAAACTGTTTTTT.

This clonotype was counted a few times. The V and J genes are TRBV10-3 and TRBJ2-5; no firm D call. The V and J ends lost 4 bases and 1 base respectively, with 7 bases between them. Germline values: CDR1 ENHRY, CDR2 SYGVKD. The CDR3 is 13 residues long. The chain's CDR3 is CAISVDPQETQYF. The CDR3 DNA reads TGTGCCATCAGTGTGGATCCCCAAGAGACCCAGTACTTC.

This clonotype was found many times. The V and J genes are TRBV10-3 and TRBJ2-1, with D unclear. Germline V gene lookup returns CDR1 ENHRY and CDR2 SYGVKD. The CDR3 is 13 amino acids. V lost 4 bases and J lost 8, with 12 bases in between. The CDR3 reads CAISVSVDDEQFF. The CDR3 DNA follows: TGTGCCATCAGTGTATCAGTCGACGATGAGCAGTTCTTC.

This clonotype was counted at least ten times. The CDR3 reads CAWSVRQAGEQYF. CDR3 DNA: TGTGCCTGGAGTGTACGCCAGGCCGGCGAGCAGTACTTC. The chain couples TRBV30 to TRBJ2-7; no definite D call. The V and J ends lost 0 bases and 6 bases respectively, with 12 bases between them. The CDR3 loop spans 13 amino acids. Germline V gene data show CDR1 as GTSNPN and CDR2 as SVGIG (reference sequence).